This T cell receptor beta chain was sequenced during a study of OX40 agonist ivuxolimab in advanced cancers. Measured with immunoSEQ multiplex PCR; TCRdb has only the in-frame clones, and not every one. The profile shows approximately 79,000 clones, roughly 90% of them singletons. This CDR3 is built from 13 residues. V dropped 3 bases and J dropped 1 base, with 7 bases sitting between them. Looked up from germline, CDR1 is SGHNT and CDR2 is YYREEE (reference sequence). The receptor was isolated from an adult with an advanced solid tumor such as melanoma, head and neck, liver or kidney cancer. The chain joins TRBV5-4 to TRBJ1-1; D is unresolved. This specimen was CD4+ or CD8+ T cells sorted from blood, taken in a trial of the OX40 agonist ivuxolimab. The CDR3 loop reads CASSSGPNTEAFF. DNA of the CDR3: TGTGCCAGCAGCTCGGGTCCGAACACTGAAGCTTTCTTT.